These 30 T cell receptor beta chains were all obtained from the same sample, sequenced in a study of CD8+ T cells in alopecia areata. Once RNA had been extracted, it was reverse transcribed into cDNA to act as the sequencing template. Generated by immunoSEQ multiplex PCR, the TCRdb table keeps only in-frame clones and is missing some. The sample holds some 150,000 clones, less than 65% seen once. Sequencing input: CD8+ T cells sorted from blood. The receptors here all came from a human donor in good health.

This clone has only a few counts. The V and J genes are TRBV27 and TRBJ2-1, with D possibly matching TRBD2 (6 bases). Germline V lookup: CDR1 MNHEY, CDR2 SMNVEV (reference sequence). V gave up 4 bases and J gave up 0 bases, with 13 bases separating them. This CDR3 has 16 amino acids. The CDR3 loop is CASSWGLASSYNEQFF. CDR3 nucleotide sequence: TGTGCCAGCAGTTGGGGCCTAGCGAGCTCCTACAATGAGCAGTTCTTC.

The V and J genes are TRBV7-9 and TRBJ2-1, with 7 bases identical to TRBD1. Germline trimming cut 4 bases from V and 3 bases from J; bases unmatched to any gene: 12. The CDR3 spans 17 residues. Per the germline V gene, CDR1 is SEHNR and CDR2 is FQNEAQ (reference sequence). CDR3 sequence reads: CASSSRGDRDRYNEQFF. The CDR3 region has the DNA TGTGCCAGCAGCTCTAGGGGTGACAGGGATCGCTACAATGAGCAGTTCTTC.

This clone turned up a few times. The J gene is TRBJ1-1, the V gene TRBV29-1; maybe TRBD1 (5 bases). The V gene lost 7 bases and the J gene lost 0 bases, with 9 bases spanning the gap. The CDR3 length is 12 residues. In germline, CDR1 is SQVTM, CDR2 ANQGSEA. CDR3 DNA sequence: TGCAGCGGTACAGGTTTGAACACTGAAGCTTTCTTT. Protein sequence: CSGTGLNTEAFF.

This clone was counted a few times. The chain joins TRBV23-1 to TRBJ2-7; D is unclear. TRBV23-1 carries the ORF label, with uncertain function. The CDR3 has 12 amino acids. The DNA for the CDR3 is TGCGAGCCAAACTATCCCAGCTACGAGCAGTACTTC. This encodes CEPNYPSYEQYF.

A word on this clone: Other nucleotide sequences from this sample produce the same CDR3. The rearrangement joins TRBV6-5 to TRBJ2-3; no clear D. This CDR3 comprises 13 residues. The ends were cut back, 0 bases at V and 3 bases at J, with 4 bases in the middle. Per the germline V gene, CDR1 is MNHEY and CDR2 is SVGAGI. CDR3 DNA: TGTGCCAGCAGTTACTCGGTGACAGATACGCAGTATTTT. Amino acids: CASSYSVTDTQYF.

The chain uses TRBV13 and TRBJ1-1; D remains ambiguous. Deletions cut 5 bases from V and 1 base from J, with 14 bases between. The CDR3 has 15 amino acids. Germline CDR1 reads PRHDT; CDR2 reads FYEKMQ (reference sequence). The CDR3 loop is CASSAPRQGNTEAFF. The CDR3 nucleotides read TGTGCCAGCAGCGCTCCCCGGCAAGGGAACACTGAAGCTTTCTTT.

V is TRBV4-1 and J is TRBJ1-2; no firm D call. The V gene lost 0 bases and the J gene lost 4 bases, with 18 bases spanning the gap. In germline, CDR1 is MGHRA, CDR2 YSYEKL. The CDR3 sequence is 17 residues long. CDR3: CASSQEGQGLGLYGYTF. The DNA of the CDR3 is TGCGCCAGCAGCCAAGAAGGTCAAGGTTTAGGGCTCTATGGCTACACCTTC.

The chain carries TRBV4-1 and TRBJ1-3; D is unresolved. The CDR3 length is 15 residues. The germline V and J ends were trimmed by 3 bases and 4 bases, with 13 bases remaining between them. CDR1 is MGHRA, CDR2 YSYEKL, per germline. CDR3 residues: CASSHDRAVGNTIYF. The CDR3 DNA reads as TGCGCCAGCAGCCACGATCGGGCCGTCGGAAACACCATATATTTT.

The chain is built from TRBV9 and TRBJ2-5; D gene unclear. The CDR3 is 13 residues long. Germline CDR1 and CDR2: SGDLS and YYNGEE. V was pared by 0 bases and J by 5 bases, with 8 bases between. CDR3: CASSVGSVETQYF. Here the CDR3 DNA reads TGTGCCAGCAGCGTAGGTTCGGTGGAGACCCAGTACTTC.

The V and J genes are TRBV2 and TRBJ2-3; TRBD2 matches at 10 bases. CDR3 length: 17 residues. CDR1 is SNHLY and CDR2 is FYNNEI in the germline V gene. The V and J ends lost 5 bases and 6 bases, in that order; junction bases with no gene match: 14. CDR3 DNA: TGTGCCAGCAGTACTCTAGCGGGAGAGGGGAGCCCTGATACGCAGTATTTT. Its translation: CASSTLAGEGSPDTQYF.

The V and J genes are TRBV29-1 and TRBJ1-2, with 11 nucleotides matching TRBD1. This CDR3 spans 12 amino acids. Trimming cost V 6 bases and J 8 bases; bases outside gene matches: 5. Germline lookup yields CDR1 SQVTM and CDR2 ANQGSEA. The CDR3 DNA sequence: TGCAGCGTAGGACAGGGGGCGGAAGGCTACACCTTC. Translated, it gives CSVGQGAEGYTF.

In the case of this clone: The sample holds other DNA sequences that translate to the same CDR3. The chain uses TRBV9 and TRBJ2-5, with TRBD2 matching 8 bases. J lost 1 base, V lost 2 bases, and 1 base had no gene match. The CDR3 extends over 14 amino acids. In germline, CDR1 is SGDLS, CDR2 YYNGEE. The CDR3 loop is CASSVAGGQETQYF. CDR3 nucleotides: TGTGCCAGCAGCGTGGCGGGAGGCCAAGAGACCCAGTACTTC.

The CDR3 here is CSVEVGTSGISRVYNEQFF. In DNA, the CDR3 is TGCAGCGTTGAGGTCGGGACTAGCGGGATTAGTAGGGTGTACAATGAGCAGTTCTTC. The J gene is TRBJ2-1, the V gene TRBV29-1; 13 bases map to TRBD2. This CDR3 has 19 amino acids. Germline V gene lookup returns CDR1 SQVTM and CDR2 ANQGSEA. The V gene end was trimmed by 3 bases and the J gene end by 4 bases; junction bases not matched to a gene: 15.

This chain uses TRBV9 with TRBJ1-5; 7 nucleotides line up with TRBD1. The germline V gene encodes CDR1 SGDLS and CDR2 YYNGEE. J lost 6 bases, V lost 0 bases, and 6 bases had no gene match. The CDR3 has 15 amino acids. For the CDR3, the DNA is TGTGCCAGCAGCGTAGAAGGACAGGTCGGTCAGCCCCAGCATTTT. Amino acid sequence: CASSVEGQVGQPQHF. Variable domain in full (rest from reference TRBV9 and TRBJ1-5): DSGVTQTPKHLITATGQRVTLRCSPRSGDLSVYWYQQSLDQGLQFLIQYYNGEERAKGNILERFSAQQFPDLHSELNLSSLELGDSALYFCASSVEGQVGQPQHFGDGTRLSIL.

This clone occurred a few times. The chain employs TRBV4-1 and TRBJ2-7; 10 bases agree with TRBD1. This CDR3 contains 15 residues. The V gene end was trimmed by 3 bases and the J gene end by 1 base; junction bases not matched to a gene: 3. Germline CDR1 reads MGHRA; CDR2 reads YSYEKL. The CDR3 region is CASSHGGQGSYEQYF. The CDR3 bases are TGCGCCAGCAGCCATGGGGGACAGGGGTCCTACGAGCAGTACTTC.

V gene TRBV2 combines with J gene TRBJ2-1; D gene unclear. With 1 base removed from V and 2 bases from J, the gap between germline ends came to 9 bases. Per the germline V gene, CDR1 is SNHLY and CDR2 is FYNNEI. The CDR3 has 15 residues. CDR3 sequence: CASSEDGPTYNEQFF. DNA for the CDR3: TGTGCCAGCAGTGAAGATGGGCCGACCTACAATGAGCAGTTCTTC.

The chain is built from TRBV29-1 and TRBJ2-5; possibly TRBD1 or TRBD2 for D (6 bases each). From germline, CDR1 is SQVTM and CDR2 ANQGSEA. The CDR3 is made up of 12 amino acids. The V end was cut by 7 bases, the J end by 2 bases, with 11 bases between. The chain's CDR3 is CSAQGTQETQYF. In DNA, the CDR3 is TGCAGCGCCCAGGGGACTCAAGAGACCCAGTACTTC.

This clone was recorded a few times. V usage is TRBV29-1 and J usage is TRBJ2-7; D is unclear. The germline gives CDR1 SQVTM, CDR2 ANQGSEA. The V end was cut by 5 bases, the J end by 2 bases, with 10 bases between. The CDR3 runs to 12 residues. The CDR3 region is CSVYSRTYEQYF. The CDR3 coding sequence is TGCAGCGTTTACAGTAGAACCTACGAGCAGTACTTC.

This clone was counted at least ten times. CDR3: CASSQGQGLNTEAFF. The CDR3 DNA sequence: TGTGCCAGCAGCCAAGGACAGGGGCTGAACACTGAAGCTTTCTTT. The chain has TRBV21-1 and TRBJ1-1; the table's D call of TRBD1 was not tested on the DNA. TRBV21-1 is described as a pseudogene. The CDR3 length is 15 residues.

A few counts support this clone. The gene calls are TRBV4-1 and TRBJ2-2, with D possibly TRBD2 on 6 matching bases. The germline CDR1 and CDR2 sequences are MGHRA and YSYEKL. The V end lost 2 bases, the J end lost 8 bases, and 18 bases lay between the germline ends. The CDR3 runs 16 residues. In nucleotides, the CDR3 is TGCGCCAGCAGCCAACAAGGGACTCTCGGTAGTGGGGAGCTGTTTTTT. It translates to CASSQQGTLGSGELFF.

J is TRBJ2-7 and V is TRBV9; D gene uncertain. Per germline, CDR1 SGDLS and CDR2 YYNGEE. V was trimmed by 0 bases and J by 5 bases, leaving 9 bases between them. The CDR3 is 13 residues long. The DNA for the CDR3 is TGTGCCAGCAGCGTAGGAGGTGAAAACGAGCAGTACTTC. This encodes CASSVGGENEQYF.

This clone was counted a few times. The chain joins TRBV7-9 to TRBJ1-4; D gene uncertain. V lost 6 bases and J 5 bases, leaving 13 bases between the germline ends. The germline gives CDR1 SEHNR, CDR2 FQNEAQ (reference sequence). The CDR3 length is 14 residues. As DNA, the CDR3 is TGTGCCAGCAGATACCACCCGGACAATGAAAAACTGTTTTTT. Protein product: CASRYHPDNEKLFF.

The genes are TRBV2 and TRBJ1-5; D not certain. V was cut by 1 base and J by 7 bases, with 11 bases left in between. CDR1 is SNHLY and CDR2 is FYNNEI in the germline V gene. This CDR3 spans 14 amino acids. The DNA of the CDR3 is TGTGCCAGCAGTGAAGAGGGCAAGAGGCAGCCCCAGCATTTT. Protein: CASSEEGKRQPQHF. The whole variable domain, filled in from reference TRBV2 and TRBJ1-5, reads EPEVTQTPSHQVTQMGQEVILRCVPISNHLYFYWYRQILGQKVEFLVSFYNNEISEKSEIFDDQFSVERPDGSNFTLKIRSTKLEDSAMYFCASSEEGKRQPQHFGDGTRLSIL.

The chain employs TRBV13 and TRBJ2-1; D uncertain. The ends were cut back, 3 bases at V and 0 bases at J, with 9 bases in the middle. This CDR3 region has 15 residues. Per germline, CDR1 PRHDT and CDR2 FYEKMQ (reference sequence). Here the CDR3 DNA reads TGTGCCAGCAGCTTTGGGGTCACCTCCTACAATGAGCAGTTCTTC. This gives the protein CASSFGVTSYNEQFF.

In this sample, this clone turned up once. CDR3 residues: CASSTQGDQPQHF. The CDR3 region has the DNA TGTGCCAGCAGTACCCAGGGTGATCAGCCCCAGCATTTT. V gene TRBV27 combines with J gene TRBJ1-5; tentatively, D is TRBD1 (5 bases). The CDR3 has 13 amino acids. Germline loops: CDR1 MNHEY, CDR2 SMNVEV (reference sequence). Trimming stripped 5 bases from V and 5 bases from J, with 10 bases between.

The CDR3 nucleotides are TGTGCCAGCAGTCTCTACGGGACAGGGGTTTCCGAGACCCAGTACTTC. Its translation: CASSLYGTGVSETQYF. The gene calls are TRBV7-9 and TRBJ2-5; TRBD1 aligns across 10 bases. Germline V lookup: CDR1 SEHNR, CDR2 FQNEAQ (reference sequence). The CDR3 contains 16 residues. After removal of 6 bases from V and 5 bases from J, the junction contained 12 bases not matched to a gene.

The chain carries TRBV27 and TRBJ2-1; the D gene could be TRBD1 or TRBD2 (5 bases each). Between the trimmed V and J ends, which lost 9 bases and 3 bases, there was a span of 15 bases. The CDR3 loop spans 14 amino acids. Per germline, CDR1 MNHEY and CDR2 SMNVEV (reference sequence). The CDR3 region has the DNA TGTGCCAGTTGGGGACGCCAGGACTACAATGAGCAGTTCTTC. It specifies CASWGRQDYNEQFF.

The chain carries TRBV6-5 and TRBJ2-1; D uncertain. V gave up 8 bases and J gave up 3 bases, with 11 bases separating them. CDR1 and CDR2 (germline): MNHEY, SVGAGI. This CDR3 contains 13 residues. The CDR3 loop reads CASRLAIYNEQFF. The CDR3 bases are TGTGCCAGCCGCCTGGCCATCTACAATGAGCAGTTCTTC.

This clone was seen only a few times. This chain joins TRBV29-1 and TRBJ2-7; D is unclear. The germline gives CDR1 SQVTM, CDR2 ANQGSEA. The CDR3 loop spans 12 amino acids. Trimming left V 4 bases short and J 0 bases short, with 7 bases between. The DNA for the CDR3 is TGCAGCGTTGCAGATAGCTCCTACGAGCAGTACTTC. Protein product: CSVADSSYEQYF.

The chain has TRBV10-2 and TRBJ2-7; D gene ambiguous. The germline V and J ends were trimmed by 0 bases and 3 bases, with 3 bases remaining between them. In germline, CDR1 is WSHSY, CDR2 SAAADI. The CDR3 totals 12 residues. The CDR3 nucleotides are TGCGCCAGCAGTGAGTCGGTCTACGAGCAGTACTTC. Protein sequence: CASSESVYEQYF.